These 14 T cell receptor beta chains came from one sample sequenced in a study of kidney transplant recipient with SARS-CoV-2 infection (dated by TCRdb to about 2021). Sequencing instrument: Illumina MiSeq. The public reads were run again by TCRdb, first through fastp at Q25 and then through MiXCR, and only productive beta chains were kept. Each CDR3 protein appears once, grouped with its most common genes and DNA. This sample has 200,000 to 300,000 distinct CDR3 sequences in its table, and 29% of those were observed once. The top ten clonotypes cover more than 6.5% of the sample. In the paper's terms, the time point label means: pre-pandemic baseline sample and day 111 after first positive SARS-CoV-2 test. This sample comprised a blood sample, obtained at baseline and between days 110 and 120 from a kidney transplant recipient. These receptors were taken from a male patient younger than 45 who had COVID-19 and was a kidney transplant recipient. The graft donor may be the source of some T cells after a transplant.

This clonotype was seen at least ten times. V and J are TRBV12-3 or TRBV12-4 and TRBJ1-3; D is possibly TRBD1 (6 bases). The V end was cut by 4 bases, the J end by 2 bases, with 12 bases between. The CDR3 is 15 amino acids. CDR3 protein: CASSWKGGTGNTIYF. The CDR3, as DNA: TGTGCCAGCAGTTGGAAGGGGGGCACTGGAAACACCATATATTTT.

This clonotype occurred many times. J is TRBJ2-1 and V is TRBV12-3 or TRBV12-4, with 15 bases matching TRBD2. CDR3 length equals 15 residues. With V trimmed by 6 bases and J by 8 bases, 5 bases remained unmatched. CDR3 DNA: TGTGCCAGCAGGGTCGGACTAGCGGGAGGGCATGAGCAGTTCTTC. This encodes CASRVGLAGGHEQFF.

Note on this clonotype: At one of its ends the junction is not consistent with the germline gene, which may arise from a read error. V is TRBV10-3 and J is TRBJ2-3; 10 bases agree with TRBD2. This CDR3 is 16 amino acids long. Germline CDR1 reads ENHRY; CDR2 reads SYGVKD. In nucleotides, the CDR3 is TGTACCATCAGTGGGGTGACTAGCGGGTTGACAGATACGCAGTATTTT. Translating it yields CTISGVTSGLTDTQYF.

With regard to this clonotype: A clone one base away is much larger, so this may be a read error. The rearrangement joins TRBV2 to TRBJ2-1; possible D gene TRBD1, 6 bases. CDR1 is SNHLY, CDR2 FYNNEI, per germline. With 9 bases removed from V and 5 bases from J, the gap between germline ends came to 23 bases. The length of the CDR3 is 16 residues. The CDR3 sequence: CARKMGDRPGNNEQFF. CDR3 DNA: TGTGCCAGAAAGATGGGAGACAGGCCGGGAAACAATGAGCAGTTCTTC.

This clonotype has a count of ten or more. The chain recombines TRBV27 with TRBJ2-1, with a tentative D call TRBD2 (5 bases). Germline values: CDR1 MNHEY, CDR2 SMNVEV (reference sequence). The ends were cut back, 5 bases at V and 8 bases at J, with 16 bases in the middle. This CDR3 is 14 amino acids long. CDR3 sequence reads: CASSEASGWDEQFF. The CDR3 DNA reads TGTGCCAGCAGTGAAGCGAGCGGCTGGGATGAGCAGTTCTTC.

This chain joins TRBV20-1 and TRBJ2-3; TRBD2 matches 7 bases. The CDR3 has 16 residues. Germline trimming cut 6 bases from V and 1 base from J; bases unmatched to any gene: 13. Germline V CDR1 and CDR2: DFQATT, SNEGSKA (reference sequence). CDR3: CSATPQRGGGTDTQYF. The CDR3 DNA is TGCAGTGCCACCCCACAGCGGGGCGGAGGCACAGATACGCAGTATTTT.

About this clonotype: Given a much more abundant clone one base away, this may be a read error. CDR3 nucleotides: TGTGCCACCAGTACGCAAATTAGTACCAGAAAGACCTATGGCTACACCTTC. Residues: CATSTQISTRKTYGYTF. The chain recombines TRBV24-1 with TRBJ1-2; D gene ambiguous. V gave up 6 bases and J gave up 4 bases, with 23 bases separating them. This CDR3 has 17 residues. Germline V gene sequence: CDR1 KGHDR, CDR2 SFDVKD.

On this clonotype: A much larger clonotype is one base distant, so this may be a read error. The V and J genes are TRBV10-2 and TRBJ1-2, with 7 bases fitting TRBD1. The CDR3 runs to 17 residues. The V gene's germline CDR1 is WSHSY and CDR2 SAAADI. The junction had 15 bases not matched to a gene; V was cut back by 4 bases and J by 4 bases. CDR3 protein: CASSVGGTSRRTYGYTF. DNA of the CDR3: TGCGCCAGCAGTGTAGGGGGCACTTCTAGAAGGACCTATGGCTACACCTTC.

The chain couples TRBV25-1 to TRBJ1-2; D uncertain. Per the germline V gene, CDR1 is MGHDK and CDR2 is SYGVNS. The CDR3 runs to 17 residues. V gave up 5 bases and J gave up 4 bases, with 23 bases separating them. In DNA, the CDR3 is TGTGCCAGCAGTCTACTTGTAGAACTGGGAAAGACCTATGGCTACACCTTC. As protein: CASSLLVELGKTYGYTF.

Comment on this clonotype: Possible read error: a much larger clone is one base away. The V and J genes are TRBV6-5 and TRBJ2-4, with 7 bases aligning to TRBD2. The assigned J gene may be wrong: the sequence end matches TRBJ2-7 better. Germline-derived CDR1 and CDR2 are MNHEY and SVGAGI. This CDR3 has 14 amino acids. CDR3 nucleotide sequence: TGTGCCAGCAGACCTGGGACTACCGTCTACGAGCAGTACTTC. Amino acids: CASRPGTTVYEQYF.

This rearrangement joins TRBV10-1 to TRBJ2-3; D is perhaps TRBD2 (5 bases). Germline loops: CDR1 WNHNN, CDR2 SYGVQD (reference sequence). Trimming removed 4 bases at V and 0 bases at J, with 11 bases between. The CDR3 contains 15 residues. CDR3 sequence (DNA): TGCGCCAGCAGTGCCGTGGGAGTGAGCACAGATACGCAGTATTTT. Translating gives CASSAVGVSTDTQYF.

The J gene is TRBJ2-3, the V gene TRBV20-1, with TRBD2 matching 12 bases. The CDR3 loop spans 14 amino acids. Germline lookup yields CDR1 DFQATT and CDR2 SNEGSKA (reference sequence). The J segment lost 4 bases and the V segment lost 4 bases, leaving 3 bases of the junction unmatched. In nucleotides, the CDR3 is TGCAGTGCTACTAGCGGGAGGGCCGCAGATACGCAGTATTTT. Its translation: CSATSGRAADTQYF.

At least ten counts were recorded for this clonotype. CDR3 in DNA: TGTGCCAGCAGTAGGGTACACTGCATCGGAAAGACCTATGGCTACACCTTC. It codes for CASSRVHCIGKTYGYTF. The chain uses TRBV6-2 or TRBV6-3 and TRBJ1-2; no reliable D call. This CDR3 contains 17 residues. CDR1 MNHEY and CDR2 SVGEGT come from the germline V gene. V lost 5 bases and J 4 bases, leaving 23 bases between the germline ends.

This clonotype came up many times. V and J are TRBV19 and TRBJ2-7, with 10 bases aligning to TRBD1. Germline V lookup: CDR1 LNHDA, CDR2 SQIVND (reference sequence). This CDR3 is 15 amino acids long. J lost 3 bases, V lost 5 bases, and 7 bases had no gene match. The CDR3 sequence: CASSPRGQGNYEQYF. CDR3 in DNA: TGTGCCAGTAGTCCCCGGGGACAGGGGAACTACGAGCAGTACTTC.